These T cell receptor beta chains were read from a single sample in a study of cytotoxic CD8 clonotypes in ibrutinib-treated CLL. Sequencing used immunoSEQ multiplex PCR; TCRdb keeps in-frame clones, though not all of them. Of 300,000 or so clones listed, 67% are singletons. Sequenced here: PBMCs, sampled after 36 months of ibrutinib treatment. The receptors were gathered from a human donor with chronic lymphocytic leukemia. CDR3s include the opening cysteine and the closing phenylalanine or tryptophan. Each record gives: D gene, clone size, J gene, V gene, CDR3 protein, CDR3 DNA. A D gene is named only where the DNA matches it firmly. Some rows have no size entry. The others give once, few or many, or a class for an expanded clone.

TRBD1 - TRBJ2-7 TRBV9 CASSAPMAGGPYEQYF TGTGCCAGCAGCGCGCCCATGGCAGGGGGACCCTACGAGCAGTACTTC
- few TRBJ2-7 TRBV6-5 CASSRTQGYEQYF TGTGCCAGCAGCCGTACTCAGGGTTACGAGCAGTACTTC
TRBD1 - TRBJ1-1 TRBV12-5 CASGLRLGTGRGWAEAFF TGTGCTAGTGGTTTGAGACTCGGGACAGGGAGAGGTTGGGCTGAAGCTTTCTTT
TRBD2 - TRBJ2-7 TRBV7-9 CASSGTSGLKYF TGTGCCAGCAGCGGGACTAGCGGGCTGAAGTACTTC
TRBD1 - TRBJ1-1 TRBV5-4 CASSYRTGPRGNTEAFF TGTGCCAGCAGCTACCGGACAGGGCCGCGCGGTAACACTGAAGCTTTCTTT
TRBD1 few TRBJ2-5 TRBV11-2 CASSGEGQGGETQYF TGTGCCAGCAGCGGGGAGGGACAGGGAGGAGAGACCCAGTACTTC
- - TRBJ2-7 TRBV27 CASSLSVSTYEQYF TGTGCCAGCAGTTTATCGGTATCGACCTACGAGCAGTACTTC
- few TRBJ1-4 TRBV6-5 CASSYGRLNEKLFF TGTGCCAGCAGTTACGGTCGGCTTAATGAAAAACTGTTTTTT
TRBD1 - TRBJ1-5 TRBV7-2 CASSFSTGWRQPQHF TGTGCCAGCAGCTTTTCGACAGGGTGGCGACAGCCCCAGCATTTT
TRBD1 - TRBJ1-6 TRBV7-2 CASSSQGTGNSPLHF TGTGCCAGCAGCTCCCAAGGGACAGGAAATTCACCCCTCCACTTT
TRBD1 - TRBJ1-2 TRBV4-2 CASSQDQGAGGYTF TGTGCCAGCAGCCAGGATCAGGGGGCTGGTGGCTACACCTTC
- - TRBJ1-1 TRBV29-1 CSVVHRSGMNTEAFF TGCAGCGTTGTCCACAGGTCGGGAATGAACACTGAAGCTTTCTTT
- - TRBJ2-7 TRBV4-1 CASSQGGLSIYEQYF TGCGCCAGCAGCCAAGGGGGGTTAAGTATTTACGAGCAGTACTTC
TRBD2 - TRBJ2-1 TRBV5-6 CASSLVVAGPGVGNEQFF TGTGCCAGCAGCTTGGTAGTAGCGGGACCGGGGGTTGGCAATGAGCAGTTCTTC
- many TRBJ1-5 TRBV21-1 CASSDNERGNQPQHF TGTGCCAGCAGTGACAATGAGAGGGGGAATCAGCCCCAGCATTTT
- - TRBJ2-7 TRBV2 CASSARRGEQYF TGTGCCAGCAGTGCGAGACGAGGCGAGCAGTACTTC
- - TRBJ1-2 TRBV7-6 CASSFFGNYGYTF TGTGCCAGCAGCTTCTTTGGGAACTATGGCTACACCTTC
- few TRBJ2-7 TRBV6-5 CASSLSREEQYF TGTGCCAGCAGTTTGTCTCGTGAGGAGCAGTACTTC
TRBD1 - TRBJ1-1 TRBV29-1 CSVWTGANTEAFF TGCAGCGTATGGACAGGGGCGAACACTGAAGCTTTCTTT
- few TRBJ1-3 TRBV7-9 CASSLAGNTIYF TGTGCCAGCAGCCTTGCTGGAAACACCATATATTTT